This entry lists 21 T cell receptor beta chains sequenced from one sample in a study of spatial heterogeneity in lung cancer. Points from the study as a whole: One measure, the expanded intratumoral alpha and beta TCR count, tracked tumor mutation counts.

Time point described: sample taken at primary tumor resection. TCRdb used MiXCR to reprocess the 5' RACE reads, holding one entry per CDR3 protein. The sample shows 10,000 to 15,000 distinct CDR3 sequences, over 6.5% of them seen only once. Their antigens are not known. The sequencing used lung tumor tissue, collected at surgery. Receptors originate from a female donor with early-stage non-small cell lung cancer.

This chain joins TRBV7-2 and TRBJ1-2, with unresolved D. The CDR3 is made up of 12 amino acids. Germline V gene sequence: CDR1 SGHTA, CDR2 FQGNSA. V lost 1 base and J lost 7, with 7 bases in between. The CDR3 region is CASSLVLGGYTF. The CDR3 DNA reads TGTGCCAGCAGCTTAGTTCTAGGTGGCTACACCTTC.

This clonotype was detected many times. The chain carries TRBV20-1 and TRBJ1-1, with D possibly TRBD1 on 6 matching bases. The CDR3 extends over 13 amino acids. The germline gives CDR1 DFQATT, CDR2 SNEGSKA (reference sequence). Trimming cost V 5 bases and J 0 bases, with 10 bases left between them. In DNA, the CDR3 is TGCAGTGCTGGGGGGGCGGTGAACACTGAAGCTTTCTTT. Translated: CSAGGAVNTEAFF.

The gene calls are TRBV7-9 and TRBJ2-3; D may be TRBD1 or TRBD2 (6 bases each). Per germline, CDR1 SEHNR and CDR2 FQNEAQ (reference sequence). The CDR3 loop spans 13 amino acids. V lost 4 bases and J lost 6, with 11 bases in between. CDR3 sequence (DNA): TGTGCCAGCAGCTCTTGGGGGGCGGATACGCAGTATTTT. Translated: CASSSWGADTQYF. The full variable domain, in which reference TRBV7-9 and TRBJ2-3 provide the parts outside the CDR3, is DTGVSQNPRHKITKRGQNVTFRCDPISEHNRLYWYRQTLGQGPEFLTYFQNEAQLEKSRLLSDRFSAERPKGSFSTLEIQRTEQGDSAMYLCASSSWGADTQYFGPGTRLTVL.

This clonotype counts as medium-sized. The chain couples TRBV28 to TRBJ1-1, with D perhaps matching TRBD1 (6 bases). CDR3 size: 14 residues. With 6 bases removed from V and 3 bases from J, the gap between germline ends came to 14 bases. Germline-derived CDR1 and CDR2 are MDHEN and SYDVKM. CDR3 residues: CASSHQGGDTEAFF. Written as DNA, the CDR3 is TGTGCCAGCAGCCATCAAGGGGGAGACACTGAAGCTTTCTTT. Drawing the rest from reference TRBV28 and TRBJ1-1, the complete variable domain is DVKVTQSSRYLVKRTGEKVFLECVQDMDHENMFWYRQDPGLGLRLIYFSYDVKMKEKGDIPEGYSVSREKKERFSLILESASTNQTSMYLCASSHQGGDTEAFFGQGTRLTVV.

This clonotype was detected a few times. The rearrangement joins TRBV4-2 to TRBJ1-1, with 7 bases lining up with TRBD1. V was pared by 0 bases and J by 5 bases, with 3 bases of the junction left unmatched. This CDR3 has 14 residues. The germline CDR1 and CDR2 sequences are LGHNA and YNFKEQ. The CDR3 DNA is TGTGCCAGCAGCCAAGATCCCAGGGGGACTGAAGCTTTCTTT. It translates to CASSQDPRGTEAFF.

Within the sample, this clonotype is medium-sized (0.01 to 0.1%). The rearrangement joins TRBV20-1 to TRBJ1-6; TRBD1 agrees at 7 bases. V gave up 1 base and J gave up 7 bases; unmatched junction bases: 13. The germline gives CDR1 DFQATT, CDR2 SNEGSKA (reference sequence). The CDR3 is made up of 17 amino acids. The DNA of the CDR3 is TGCAGTGCTAGAGTCATACATTCTGGACAGGCCAATTCACCCCTCCACTTT. It translates to CSARVIHSGQANSPLHF.

By share of the sample, this clonotype is medium-sized (0.01 to 0.1%). The chain combines TRBV7-6 with TRBJ2-7, with D tentatively TRBD2 (6 bases). The V end was cut by 5 bases, the J end by 3 bases, with 11 bases between. Germline CDR1 reads SGHVS; CDR2 reads FNYEAQ. The CDR3 is 13 residues long. The CDR3 nucleotides are TGTGCCAGCAGCGCGGGACCGAACTACGAGCAGTACTTC. Its protein product is CASSAGPNYEQYF.

Judged by abundance, this clonotype is medium-sized. The gene calls are TRBV7-2 and TRBJ1-3; TRBD1 is a possible D gene (6 bases). Germline V CDR1 and CDR2: SGHTA, FQGNSA. The CDR3 covers 15 residues. The V gene lost 3 bases and the J gene lost 0 bases, with 9 bases spanning the gap. The CDR3: CASSFDRSSGNTIYF. CDR3 bases: TGTGCCAGCAGCTTCGACAGGAGCTCTGGAAACACCATATATTTT.

This clonotype came up many times. This chain joins TRBV6-6 and TRBJ1-5, with D unclear. The CDR3 loop spans 13 amino acids. The ends were cut back, 0 bases at V and 6 bases at J, with 6 bases in the middle. CDR1 and CDR2 (germline): MNHNY, SVGAGI (reference sequence). The CDR3 bases are TGTGCCAGCAGTTACTCGTGGTCTCAGCCCCAGCATTTT. Residues: CASSYSWSQPQHF.

This clonotype was seen repeatedly, ten times or more. The CDR3 here is CSAAETSGSSYEQYF. For the CDR3, the DNA is TGCAGTGCTGCCGAGACTAGCGGCTCCTCCTACGAGCAGTACTTC. This chain joins TRBV20-1 and TRBJ2-7; 9 bases align to TRBD2. CDR1 and CDR2 from the germline V gene are DFQATT and SNEGSKA (reference sequence). The V segment lost 5 bases and the J segment 0 bases; nucleotides outside the gene matches: 8. CDR3 size: 15 residues.

This clonotype was detected ten times or more. The V call is TRBV28, the J call TRBJ2-7, with 7 bases fitting TRBD1. V was pared by 10 bases and J by 3 bases, with 18 bases of the junction left unmatched. The germline V gene has CDR1 MDHEN and CDR2 SYDVKM. CDR3 size: 16 residues. The CDR3 DNA is TGTGCCACCTACCCCGAACTCCGGGACAGCTACTACGAGCAGTACTTC. Its protein product is CATYPELRDSYYEQYF.

This clonotype was counted many times. V and J are TRBV2 and TRBJ1-5; the D is unclear. The V gene's germline CDR1 is SNHLY and CDR2 FYNNEI. V lost 6 bases and J 0 bases, leaving 6 bases between the germline ends. There are 13 residues in the CDR3. The CDR3 nucleotides are TGTGCCAGCAGGAGGGATAGCAATCAGCCCCAGCATTTT. This codes for CASRRDSNQPQHF.

This clonotype was detected ten times or more. The V gene is TRBV6-2 or TRBV6-3, the J gene TRBJ2-3; D unclear. The CDR3 consists of 11 residues. The V gene lost 8 bases and the J gene lost 3 bases, with 6 bases spanning the gap. Germline V gene lookup returns CDR1 MNHEY and CDR2 SVGEGT. The CDR3 sequence: CASSRTDTQYF. CDR3 DNA: TGTGCCAGCTCCCGGACAGATACGCAGTATTTT.

The chain couples TRBV28 to TRBJ2-1, with D perhaps given as TRBD1 or TRBD2 (6 bases each). The CDR3 is 13 amino acids. Germline CDR1 and CDR2: MDHEN and SYDVKM. V was clipped by 6 bases and J by 3 bases, with 9 bases between them. CDR3 in amino acids: CASRRGHYNEQFF. DNA of the CDR3: TGTGCCAGCAGACGGGGGCACTACAATGAGCAGTTCTTC. The full variable domain, its missing parts supplied by reference TRBV28 and TRBJ2-1, is DVKVTQSSRYLVKRTGEKVFLECVQDMDHENMFWYRQDPGLGLRLIYFSYDVKMKEKGDIPEGYSVSREKKERFSLILESASTNQTSMYLCASRRGHYNEQFFGPGTRLTVL.

The chain recombines TRBV7-2 with TRBJ2-1; D unclear. The V and J ends lost 5 bases and 4 bases respectively, with 3 bases between them. Germline CDR1 SGHTA, CDR2 FQGNSA. The CDR3 has 11 amino acids. The CDR3 sequence: CASSAYNEQFF. The CDR3 DNA sequence: TGTGCCAGCAGCGCTTACAATGAGCAGTTCTTC.

There are many counts of this clonotype. The V and J genes are TRBV7-2 and TRBJ1-1, with D unresolved. The V end was cut by 2 bases, the J end by 4 bases, with 11 bases between. CDR1 and CDR2 from the germline V gene are SGHTA and FQGNSA. The CDR3 totals 14 residues. CDR3 sequence (DNA): TGTGCCAGCAGCTTATGGGTAGCCGGCACTGAAGCTTTCTTT. This sequence encodes CASSLWVAGTEAFF. The variable domain in full, completed from reference TRBV7-2 and TRBJ1-1, reads GAGVSQSPSNKVTEKGKDVELRCDPISGHTALYWYRQSLGQGLEFLIYFQGNSAPDKSGLPSDRFSAERTGGSVSTLTIQRTQQEDSAVYLCASSLWVAGTEAFFGQGTRLTVV.

This clonotype was counted many times. The CDR3 DNA reads TGTGCCAGCAGCCCTCCCGAGGAGTTCTCTGGGGCCAACGTCCTGACTTTC. Residues: CASSPPEEFSGANVLTF. V usage is TRBV11-2 and J usage is TRBJ2-6; D unresolved. V was shortened by 5 bases and J by 0 bases, with 14 bases between the two germline ends. Germline CDR1 reads SGHAT; CDR2 reads FQNNGV. The CDR3 is 17 amino acids.

There are many counts of this clonotype. The chain has TRBV5-1 and TRBJ1-6; 8 bases are a match to TRBD1. Germline V gives CDR1 SGHRS, CDR2 YFSETQ. With 5 bases clipped from V and 0 bases from J, the junction kept 4 bases outside the gene matches. The CDR3 is made up of 16 amino acids. CDR3 DNA sequence: TGCGCCAGCAGGACCGGGACAGGCTCCTATAATTCACCCCTCCACTTT. Residues: CASRTGTGSYNSPLHF.

By sample fraction, this clonotype is medium-sized. The rearrangement links TRBV28 to TRBJ2-7; 13 bases align to TRBD2. Germline CDR1 and CDR2: MDHEN and SYDVKM. V lost 5 bases to trimming and J lost 3 bases; unmatched junction nucleotides: 7. There are 16 residues in the CDR3. The CDR3 loop is CASSQSGLAGDYEQYF. The CDR3 coding sequence is TGTGCCAGCAGTCAAAGTGGACTAGCGGGGGACTACGAGCAGTACTTC.

This clonotype has a count of ten or more. V usage is TRBV9 and J usage is TRBJ2-5; possible D gene TRBD1, 6 bases. The CDR3 is 13 residues long. V lost 2 bases and J 5 bases, leaving 10 bases between the germline ends. Germline loops: CDR1 SGDLS, CDR2 YYNGEE. In DNA form, the CDR3 reads TGTGCCAGCAGCGTTCAGGGGCCCGAGACCCAGTACTTC. This gives the protein CASSVQGPETQYF.

This clonotype occurred many times. The chain combines TRBV11-2 with TRBJ1-1; 7 positions match TRBD1. CDR1 is SGHAT, CDR2 FQNNGV, per germline. The V gene end was trimmed by 3 bases and the J gene end by 6 bases; junction bases not matched to a gene: 7. The CDR3 is 14 residues long. CDR3 sequence reads: CASSFPQGGPEAFF. The CDR3 DNA is TGTGCCAGCAGCTTCCCCCAGGGGGGTCCTGAAGCTTTCTTT. The entire variable domain, with the rest obtained from reference TRBV11-2 and TRBJ1-1, is as follows: EAGVAQSPRYKIIEKRQSVAFWCNPISGHATLYWYQQILGQGPKLLIQFQNNGVVDDSQLPKDRFSAERLKGVDSTLKIQPAKLEDSAVYLCASSFPQGGPEAFFGQGTRLTVV.